This T cell receptor (beta chain) was identified in a study of T-cell memory formation after mild COVID-19. Germline CDR1 and CDR2: SGHTA and FQGNSA. CDR3 length: 13 residues. Trimming cost V 6 bases and J 7 bases, with 10 bases left between them. This clonotype was detected only a few times. The target antigen is unknown. Study observations and caveats: Confirmation was lacking for SARS-CoV-2 specificity of second-wave clones that peaked on day 37. The appearance of some responding clones in pre-infection memory suggested that cross-reactive memory joined. Clones that contracted clustered mainly in CM and EM if CD4+ and in EMRA if CD8+. From day 15 to 85, contracting clones were balanced between CD4 and CD8, whereas later expanders leaned toward CD4+.

TCRdb re-derived calls from the 5' RACE reads in MiXCR, one entry per CDR3 protein. The sample yields a few hundred thousand distinct CDR3 sequences, 8% to 11% seen once. The TCR sequence derives from a man aged 18 to 30 who had mild COVID-19 (a few samples of this study predate the infection). Cell type and time point are not known. The chain carries TRBV7-2 and TRBJ1-6; D uncertain. The specimen sequenced was PBMCs or a T cell subset sorted from them (not recorded which). The DNA of the CDR3 is TGTGCCAGCAGGCCAAGGTGGAATTCACCCCTCCACTTT. Amino acids: CASRPRWNSPLHF.